This T cell receptor beta chain was recorded in a study of shared T cell receptors in the human thymus. The CDR3 spans 12 residues. Measured with immunoSEQ multiplex PCR; TCRdb has only the in-frame clones, and not every one. The sample lists about 660,000 clones, around 87% occurring once. These sequences were also reported in another study, on human thymus T cells. According to that study: Resections removed during corrective heart surgery provided the thymus tissue used. V and J gene usage appeared biased in thymic and blood repertoires. Related research has reported that thymic repertoires overlap highly among unrelated individuals.

The TCR comes from a boy younger than two with a congenital heart defect. Sequencing was performed on thymocytes. The chain links TRBV21-1 to TRBJ2-7; no check of the table's D call, TRBD1, against the DNA was made. TRBV21-1 is described as a pseudogene. CDR3 sequence: CASSKKGAEQYF. For the CDR3, the DNA is TGTGCCAGCAGCAAAAAGGGGGCCGAGCAGTACTTC.